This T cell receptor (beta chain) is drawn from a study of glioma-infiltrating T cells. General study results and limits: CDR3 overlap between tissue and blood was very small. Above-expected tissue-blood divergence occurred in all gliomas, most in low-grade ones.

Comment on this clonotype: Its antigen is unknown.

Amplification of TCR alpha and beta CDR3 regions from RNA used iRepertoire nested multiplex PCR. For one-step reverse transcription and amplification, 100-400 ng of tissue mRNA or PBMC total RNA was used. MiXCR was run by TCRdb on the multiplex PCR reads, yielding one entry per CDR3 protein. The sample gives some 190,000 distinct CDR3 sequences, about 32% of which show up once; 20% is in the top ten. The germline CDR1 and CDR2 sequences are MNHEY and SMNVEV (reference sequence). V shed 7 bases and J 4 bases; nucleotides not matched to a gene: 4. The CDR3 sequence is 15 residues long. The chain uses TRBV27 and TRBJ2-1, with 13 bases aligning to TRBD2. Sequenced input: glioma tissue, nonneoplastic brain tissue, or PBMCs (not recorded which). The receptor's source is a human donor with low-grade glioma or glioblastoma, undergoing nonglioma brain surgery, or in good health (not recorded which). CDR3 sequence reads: CASTGLAGEYNEQFF. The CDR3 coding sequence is TGTGCCAGCACCGGACTAGCGGGAGAGTACAATGAGCAGTTCTTC.